The subject of this entry is one TCR beta chain. Germline V gene data show CDR1 as GTSNPN and CDR2 as SVGIG (reference sequence). The CDR3 has 13 amino acids. V was shortened by 2 bases and J by 5 bases, with 12 bases between the two germline ends. The entry originates in a study of cytomegalovirus exposure and HLA in healthy donors. TCRdb keeps only in-frame clones here, not all; method: immunoSEQ multiplex PCR. Here the sample spans about 360,000 clones, just over 85% being singletons. The source material was PBMCs. This TCR was recovered from a young woman in good health and CMV-seronegative. This chain uses TRBV30 with TRBJ2-5; D is perhaps TRBD2 (5 bases). The CDR3 protein is CAWSRLRGETQYF. CDR3 DNA sequence: TGTGCCTGGAGTAGACTACGAGGGGAGACCCAGTACTTC.